This T cell receptor (beta chain) appears in the sequencing data of a study of brain T cells in children with intractable seizures. Findings and limits, study-wide: Absence of clones before surgery may stem from lower sequencing depth.

Here immunoSEQ multiplex PCR was the method, and the copy in TCRdb shows in-frame clones only, minus some. The profile covers about 64,000 clones, with roughly 95% appearing a single time and approximately 0.38% taken by the ten largest. This CDR3 spans 15 amino acids. After removal of 6 bases from V and 2 bases from J, the junction contained 6 bases not matched to a gene. CDR1 and CDR2 (germline): SGHAT, FQDESV (reference sequence). The sequenced cases were selected for having the highest brain T cell transcript signatures. On this clone: Its antigen remains unknown.

The specimen was peripheral blood, collected at surgery. This TCR derives from a boy younger than two with focal cortical dysplasia and intractable seizures. J is TRBJ1-4 and V is TRBV11-1; 7 nucleotides align to TRBD1. CDR3 protein: CASSPMTGTNEKLFF. The CDR3 coding sequence is TGTGCCAGCAGTCCCATGACAGGGACTAATGAAAAACTGTTTTTT.